This T cell receptor beta chain was identified during a study of cytomegalovirus exposure and HLA in healthy donors (dated by TCRdb to about 2017). A note on the overall study: In an earlier analysis of approximately 500 of the donors, 250 to 350 Gb of sequence data and 100 million or so unique TCR beta sequences from roughly 180 million T cells were reported. An early release that covered some 630 HLA-typed donors contained 300 to 350 gigabases of sequencing data and 65 million to 100 million unique TCR sequences. The genetic ancestry cluster associated with self-reported Caucasian donors included over 65% of the roughly 380 genotyped donors. The aim of the study was to test whether cataloging public T cell receptors could identify signatures of past pathogen exposure. The study used immunosequencing to profile the T cell repertoires of 670 or so subjects and linked those repertoires to cytomegalovirus serostatus. Along with the approximately 700-subject first cohort, a separate validation cohort of over 90 different subjects was used. The study combined high-throughput TCR immunosequencing, statistical association of individual TCRs with disease status, and machine learning to predict cytomegalovirus infection status. To study patterns of TCR occurrence, a later analysis re-analyzed previously published TCR beta repertoires from around 660 donors and added high-resolution HLA genotyping. The later analysis used no new phenotypic data to find candidate immune exposures, relying instead on TCR beta sequences and their occurrence across donors. In an earlier analysis of roughly 600 of the donors, high-throughput TCR beta sequencing was used to judge whether each TCR beta V gene segment behaved as functional or pseudogenic. Alongside the repertoire data, information on donor age, sex, ethnicity and CMV serostatus was compiled. Genome-wide SNP genotypes for about 65% of the 666 donors were used in a later genetic analysis, which treated that subset as a discovery cohort. Every repertoire in the discovery cohort had been generated on one and the same sequencing platform. Both class I and class II loci were covered by HLA typing, at four-digit resolution. Typing coverage varied by locus: 629-630 donors for A, B, C, DRB1 and DQB1; around 560 for DQA1; nearly 610 for DPA1; approximately 450 for DPB1. Roughly five DR-DQ haplotypes were handled as single units for association and clustering, since linkage in the cohort was strong. Among about 400 genotyped donors of the cohort, an average of approximately 240,000 unique TCR beta nucleotide sequences was sequenced per donor, of which 15% to 20% were non-productive. Here is what the overall study found, with its caveats: Three of the identified cytomegalovirus-associated TCR beta chains were confirmed in vitro to be specific for cytomegalovirus antigens. It was suggested by the authors that the approach could potentially be generalized to other disease states and immunological phenotypes. In a later analysis, HLA-associated TCR beta chains showed more clonal expansion and lower generation probabilities than non-associated chains that were equally common. A group of highly shared sequence variants was considered likely to be a technical artifact of the sequencing pipeline. The earlier analysis of nearly 600 of the donors excluded over 15 rarely observed V segments, including chromosome 9 orphons, because counts were too low. Cytomegalovirus status was reported to be diagnosed by the classifier with high specificity and sensitivity in both the original and validation cohorts. The study gave a list of under 200 TCR beta chains associated with cytomegalovirus. At a false discovery rate of 0.05, a later analysis linked about 17,000 TCR beta sequences to specific HLA alleles. Because HLA typing was unavailable for some donors at each locus, only the typed subset was used in association tests. According to a later genetic analysis, donors in an Asian-associated ancestry cluster had fewer N-insertions in productive TCRs than the roughly 700-donor mean. In a later analysis, several top co-occurrence clusters were reported to appear linked to parvovirus B19, influenza, CMV and Epstein-Barr virus. A further reported finding was that TCR beta sequences accurately predicted the HLA-A and HLA-B alleles for most subjects in the first cohort. Linkage disequilibrium might explain the correlated functional status among segregating V segments, but an unknown experimental factor could not be ruled out. Some IMGT-functional V segments, including TRBV6-2 and TRBV6-3, could not be distinguished by the 87-base-pair reads and were therefore excluded. A later genetic analysis associated a missense DCLRE1C variant with V-gene and J-gene trimming of TCR beta chains, and an independent cohort replicated the association. For the cohort, immune exposure information was limited to CMV serostatus. An earlier analysis of 587 of the donors showed that most TCR beta V segments appeared in productive rearrangements either about 90% or about 30% of the time, which broadly matched IMGT annotations. In this cohort, only TCR beta chains were sequenced, and detectable features were limited by the absence of alpha or paired-chain data. Most CMV-associated TCR beta chains appeared to be HLA-restricted in a later analysis, and the HLA associations seemed to be driven largely by CMV exposure. Presence/absence analyses assumed roughly uniform sequencing depth across donors, an assumption that may not hold. While some public TCRs were present in many individuals, most TCR sequences turned up only very rarely across donors. A later analysis found that TCR association rates varied across HLA loci, with DRB1 alleles showing the most associated TCRs and HLA-C alleles the fewest. When HLA alleles, especially DR and DQ, strongly co-occurred, attributing TCR associations to individual alleles was difficult.

As encoded in the germline V gene, CDR1 is SGHVS while CDR2 is FNYEAQ. Counted from cysteine to phenylalanine, this CDR3 has 13 amino acids. Solely the CDR3 DNA is kept, with 39 bases framed from the first base. At the junction V is shortened by 1 base and J by 12 bases, with 15 bases in between. Receptors were amplified or captured by the immunoSEQ multiplex PCR assay. A mixture of 60 forward primers for TCR Vbeta segments and 13 reverse primers for TCR Jbeta segments was used in the multiplex PCR. A multiplex PCR assay on genomic DNA amplified the CDR3 region of rearranged TCR beta genes. The amplified TCR beta libraries were sequenced on the Illumina HiSeq System as 87-base-pair reads. The original pipeline was this. A later analysis tallied around 87 million unique TCR beta chains across the 650 to 750 repertoires, and some 12 million of those chains were shared by two or more donors. Raw reads were error-corrected and collapsed into unique sequences by a nearest-neighbor algorithm in which closely related sequences were merged to remove PCR and sequencing errors. To assign V, D and J gene segments, CDR3 sequences were aligned to IMGT reference sequences. For a sequence to be retained, at least a six-nucleotide match to both a V gene segment and a J gene segment was required. Rearrangements were classified as productive when the CDR3 lacked stop codons and remained in frame with V and J, and all other rearrangements were classified as non-productive. Following IMGT convention, CDR3 was defined as the stretch from the second conserved V-encoded cysteine to the conserved J-encoded phenylalanine. In an earlier analysis of roughly 580 of the donors, sequences lacking an unambiguous match to a single V gene segment were excluded. In an earlier analysis of around 590 of the donors, a V segment was called functional when productive rearrangements were above 56.7%, and segregating when the standard deviation between donors exceeded 5%. A statistical classification framework was developed to diagnose cytomegalovirus status using the catalog of TCR beta chain sequences. In a later analysis, V and J genes were assigned by comparing TCR nucleotide sequences against IMGT/GENE-DB human TR gene sequences. The TCRdist pipeline was used in a later analysis to assign CDR3 sequences and most-parsimonious VDJ recombination scenarios. In a later analysis, each TCR beta chain was defined by its CDR3 amino acid sequence together with its V-gene family, and reads lacking a unique V-gene family were excluded. As a way to deal with suspected cross-contamination and a sequencing artifact, a later analysis dropped 450 to 600 nucleotide sequences that were highly shared and had low generation probability. In a later analysis, a clonal expansion index was calculated for each public chain from normalized within-repertoire ranks of inferred template counts. A later analysis computed generation probabilities with a VDJ recombination model fitted to out-of-frame rearrangements, and checked the results against IGoR. In a later analysis, hypergeometric tests were used to score TCR-TCR, TCR-HLA and TCR-CMV co-occurrence, with a repertoire-size bias correction applied to TCR pairs. A later analysis estimated false discovery rates by permuting HLA or CMV assignments 20 times. In a later analysis, co-occurring TCRs were grouped with DBSCAN, and TCRdist sequence similarity was added when clustering was performed within HLA-allele-positive subsets. For co-occurrence clustering, repertoires with fewer than 30,000 or more than 120,000 public chains were excluded, along with roughly five repertoires with anomalous nucleotide sharing. The table was pulled from immuneACCESS by TCRdb, which kept in-frame rearrangements only. Such tables lose some clones; where checked, under half of the loss comes from unresolved V genes, and the rest has no known cause. V and J calls and clone size are copied from that table; D and trimming were computed from the DNA. The sample contains around 200,000 clones, around 79% of them found a single time. The leading ten clones occupy approximately 4.4% of the sample.

Comments on this clone: Its specific antigen is unknown. No base-level quality is on record; no much larger clone is a single base apart.

The cohort consisted of 600 or so healthy bone marrow donors. All cohort members were sampled while nominally healthy, although unrecorded immune exposures were likely present. The donor was CMV seropositive and belonged to the group of a few hundred seropositive cohort members. Each donor provided a peripheral blood sample, and peripheral blood mononuclear cells were used for TCR beta sequencing. Genomic DNA was extracted from the blood cell samples with the Qiagen DNeasy Blood Extraction Kit. This clonotype originated in a woman aged 25 to 39 in good health and CMV-seropositive. The material sequenced was PBMCs. The chain is assembled from TRBV7-6 and TRBJ1-1; a weak D assignment points to TRBD1 (6 bases agree). The DNA reads TGTGCCAGCAGCTTAGTATCTGACAGGTTACCTTTCTTT. The resulting protein is CASSLVSDRLPFF.